The 28 T cell receptor beta chains presented below share a single source sample, sequenced in a study of blood T cell repertoires in COVID-19. Method: immunoSEQ multiplex PCR; TCRdb's copy keeps in-frame clones and lacks some. Here the sample spans approximately 470,000 clones, about 85% being singletons. The sequenced sample consisted of PBMCs or T cells enriched from blood (not recorded which). These receptors came from a woman under 30 who had recovered from COVID-19.

CDR3 nucleotides: TGTGCCAGCAGTGACCCTAGCGGTGGGGAGCTGTTTTTT. As protein: CASSDPSGGELFF. The chain joins TRBV4-2 to TRBJ2-2; 7 bases fit TRBD2. CDR1 and CDR2 from the germline V gene are LGHNA and YNFKEQ. V dropped 6 bases and J dropped 8; count of bases not matched to a gene: 6. The CDR3 extends over 13 amino acids.

The V gene is TRBV30, the J gene TRBJ1-1; a weak D match, TRBD1 (5 bases). V lost 3 bases and J lost 1, with 18 bases in between. The CDR3 is 16 residues long. From germline, CDR1 is GTSNPN and CDR2 SVGIG (reference sequence). CDR3 protein: CAWSLPRGYKNTEAFF. The CDR3 nucleotides read TGTGCCTGGAGCCTTCCAAGGGGCTACAAGAACACTGAAGCTTTCTTT.

The V gene is TRBV20-1, the J gene TRBJ1-1; D unclear. The CDR3 is 11 residues long. Trimming left V 3 bases short and J 5 bases short, with 7 bases between. Germline lookup yields CDR1 DFQATT and CDR2 SNEGSKA (reference sequence). CDR3 sequence: CSARRLTEAFF. CDR3 sequence (DNA): TGCAGTGCTAGGAGGTTGACTGAAGCTTTCTTT.

The CDR3 coding sequence is TGTGCTAGTGGTAGGGGGGGGGATAAAGATACGCAGTATTTT. It yields the protein CASGRGGDKDTQYF. The chain uses TRBV12-5 and TRBJ2-3; D may be TRBD2 (7 bases). CDR1 LGHNT and CDR2 FRNRAP come from the germline V gene. The CDR3 has 14 amino acids. Deletions cut 5 bases from V and 5 bases from J, with 14 bases between.

The V call is TRBV19, the J call TRBJ2-7, with 8 nucleotides matching TRBD2. This CDR3 contains 14 residues. The junction had 2 bases not matched to a gene; V was cut back by 3 bases and J by 1 base. CDR1 LNHDA and CDR2 SQIVND come from the germline V gene (reference sequence). CDR3 bases: TGTGCCAGTAGTATCGGGAGGGGGTCCTACGAGCAGTACTTC. This translates into CASSIGRGSYEQYF.

This clone has only a few counts. The chain is built from TRBV2 and TRBJ2-2, with 7 nucleotides matching TRBD1. CDR1 is SNHLY and CDR2 is FYNNEI in the germline V gene. J lost 2 bases, V lost 6 bases, and 6 bases had no gene match. The CDR3 extends over 15 amino acids. The CDR3 region is CASRRGRLNTGELFF. For the CDR3, the DNA is TGTGCCAGCAGGAGGGGGCGATTAAACACCGGGGAGCTGTTTTTT.

This chain joins TRBV18 and TRBJ1-2, with 9 nucleotides matching TRBD1. CDR3 length equals 15 residues. The J segment lost 4 bases and the V segment lost 2 bases, leaving 5 bases of the junction unmatched. Looked up from germline, CDR1 is KGHSH and CDR2 is LQKENI. CDR3 protein: CASSPGTGMPYGYTF. CDR3 sequence (DNA): TGTGCCAGCTCACCAGGGACAGGGATGCCCTATGGCTACACCTTC.

This chain joins TRBV28 and TRBJ1-2; 7 bases line up with TRBD1. The CDR3 totals 14 residues. Germline loops: CDR1 MDHEN, CDR2 SYDVKM. V lost 5 bases to trimming and J lost 5 bases; unmatched junction nucleotides: 8. CDR3 DNA sequence: TGTGCCAGCAGTCTCAACAGGGGCCTATATGGCTACACCTTC. This codes for CASSLNRGLYGYTF.

V gene TRBV11-2 combines with J gene TRBJ1-5; 7 nucleotides agree with TRBD1. From germline, CDR1 is SGHAT and CDR2 FQNNGV. The CDR3 length is 13 residues. Germline trimming cut 5 bases from V and 5 bases from J; bases unmatched to any gene: 3. As DNA, the CDR3 is TGTGCCAGCAGCCCGACAGGGCATCAGCCCCAGCATTTT. Residues: CASSPTGHQPQHF.

The DNA for the CDR3 is TGTGCCAGCAGCCAAGTTACGTCGAGCGGGGGGAACGAGCAGTACTTC. Protein sequence: CASSQVTSSGGNEQYF. The chain combines TRBV4-2 with TRBJ2-7; the match to TRBD2 covers 9 bases. CDR3 size: 16 residues. After removal of 1 base from V and 5 bases from J, the junction contained 9 bases not matched to a gene. The germline V gene encodes CDR1 LGHNA and CDR2 YNFKEQ.

This clone has just one count. The chain is built from TRBV3-1 (or the pseudogene TRBV3-2) and TRBJ1-2, with D unresolved. CDR1 is LGHDT and CDR2 is YNNKEL in the germline V gene (reference sequence). V was trimmed by 4 bases and J by 5 bases, leaving 14 bases between them. This CDR3 has 14 amino acids. This CDR3 is CASSPRGTGYGYTF. In DNA form, the CDR3 reads TGTGCCAGCAGCCCCCGAGGCACCGGGTATGGCTACACCTTC.

This clone was detected once. The V call is TRBV5-1, the J call TRBJ1-3, with a tentative D call TRBD1 (5 bases). This CDR3 has 16 amino acids. V shed 2 bases and J shed 4 bases, with 16 bases lying between them. The germline V gene has CDR1 SGHRS and CDR2 YFSETQ. The CDR3 spells CASSFGTGGMGNTIYF. The CDR3 DNA follows: TGCGCCAGCAGCTTTGGTACAGGCGGTATGGGAAACACCATATATTTT.

The chain links TRBV12-3 or TRBV12-4 to TRBJ2-1; a weak D match, TRBD2 (5 bases). There are 12 residues in the CDR3. V was cut by 10 bases and J by 6 bases, with 13 bases left in between. CDR3 region: CATWRGPNEQFF. The CDR3 coding sequence is TGTGCCACATGGAGAGGGCCCAATGAGCAGTTCTTC.

The chain recombines TRBV21-1 with TRBJ1-2. TRBV21-1 is shown as a pseudogene. The length of the CDR3 is 11 residues. The CDR3 loop is CASQSSHGYTF. The CDR3 DNA reads as TGTGCCTCCCAGAGTAGCCATGGCTACACCTTC.

The CDR3 coding sequence is TGTGCCAGTAGTGCAACAGGACTGAACACTGAAGCTTTCTTT. It encodes CASSATGLNTEAFF. V usage is TRBV19 and J usage is TRBJ1-1, with TRBD1 as a possible D gene (5 bases). The CDR3 contains 14 residues. The V gene lost 5 bases and the J gene lost 0 bases, with 10 bases spanning the gap. Per germline, CDR1 LNHDA and CDR2 SQIVND (reference sequence). The full variable domain, its missing parts supplied by reference TRBV19 and TRBJ1-1, is DGGITQSPKYLFRKEGQNVTLSCEQNLNHDAMYWYRQDPGQGLRLIYYSQIVNDFQKGDIAEGYSVSREKKESFPLTVTSAQKNPTAFYLCASSATGLNTEAFFGQGTRLTVV.

The J gene is TRBJ2-1, the V gene TRBV3-1 (or the pseudogene TRBV3-2), with D maybe TRBD2 (6 bases). V was shortened by 0 bases and J by 10 bases, with 16 bases between the two germline ends. Germline lookup yields CDR1 LGHDT and CDR2 YNNKEL (reference sequence). CDR3 size: 15 residues. The CDR3 loop is CASSQDRASVTEQFF. For the CDR3, the DNA is TGTGCCAGCAGCCAAGATCGTGCTAGCGTCACGGAGCAGTTCTTC.

V and J are TRBV5-1 and TRBJ1-2; TRBD1 matches 9 bases. V lost 4 bases and J lost 4; bases outside the gene matches: 5. The germline gives CDR1 SGHRS, CDR2 YFSETQ. CDR3 length equals 14 residues. This CDR3 is CASSREGQGYGYTF. The CDR3, as DNA: TGCGCCAGCAGCCGCGAGGGACAGGGCTATGGCTACACCTTC.

This clone showed up just a few times. The V gene is TRBV6-1, the J gene TRBJ1-1; no clear D. Germline V gene lookup returns CDR1 MNHNS and CDR2 SASEGT. CDR3 length: 14 residues. Trimming left V 2 bases short and J 1 base short, with 8 bases between. CDR3 protein: CASSEYRQNTEAFF. CDR3 DNA sequence: TGTGCCAGCAGTGAATATAGACAGAACACTGAAGCTTTCTTT.

The rearrangement joins TRBV3-1 (or the pseudogene TRBV3-2) to TRBJ2-5, with TRBD2 matching 11 bases. The CDR3 loop spans 16 amino acids. Germline trimming cut 4 bases from V and 5 bases from J; bases unmatched to any gene: 9. The V gene's germline CDR1 is LGHDT and CDR2 YNNKEL (reference sequence). CDR3 sequence reads: CASSLSLAGGLETQYF. CDR3 nucleotides: TGTGCCAGCAGCCTTTCTTTAGCGGGGGGGCTTGAGACCCAGTACTTC.

The gene calls are TRBV5-4 and TRBJ2-2; 9 bases agree with TRBD1. The CDR3 loop spans 15 amino acids. Germline CDR1 SGHNT, CDR2 YYREEE (reference sequence). Germline trimming cut 1 base from V and 7 bases from J; bases unmatched to any gene: 5. CDR3 sequence: CASSLSTGGGGELFF. The DNA of the CDR3 is TGTGCCAGCAGCTTGAGTACAGGGGGCGGCGGGGAGCTGTTTTTT.

The rearrangement uses TRBV19 and TRBJ2-3; D not certain. The germline V and J ends were trimmed by 7 bases and 1 base, with 12 bases remaining between them. The length of the CDR3 is 14 residues. Germline CDR1 is LNHDA and CDR2 is SQIVND (reference sequence). CDR3 protein: CASTPLGRTDTQYF. The DNA for the CDR3 is TGTGCCAGTACCCCCTTGGGCCGCACAGATACGCAGTATTTT.

V and J are TRBV7-8 and TRBJ1-2, with D unclear. This CDR3 contains 16 residues. CDR1 is SGHVS and CDR2 is FQNEAQ in the germline V gene. The V and J ends lost 5 bases and 4 bases respectively, with 20 bases between them. The CDR3 nucleotides are TGTGCCAGCAGCCCGTTAACTACATCGGAAGGCTATGGCTACACCTTC. Translation: CASSPLTTSEGYGYTF.

This rearrangement joins TRBV28 to TRBJ1-3; D call uncertain. Germline CDR1 and CDR2: MDHEN and SYDVKM. The CDR3 extends over 13 amino acids. V lost 6 bases to trimming and J lost 0 bases, with 6 bases between them. DNA for the CDR3: TGTGCCAGCAGAACTTTCTCTGGAAACACCATATATTTT. Protein sequence: CASRTFSGNTIYF.

The chain is built from TRBV2 and TRBJ1-4, with 7 bases lining up with TRBD1. The germline CDR1 and CDR2 sequences are SNHLY and FYNNEI. V lost 5 bases to trimming and J lost 8 bases; unmatched junction nucleotides: 11. CDR3 length: 15 residues. CDR3 DNA: TGTGCCAGCAGTTTCGACACCGGGACAGACGAAAAACTGTTTTTT. Translated, it gives CASSFDTGTDEKLFF.

The chain couples TRBV2 to TRBJ2-3, with D uncertain. There are 12 residues in the CDR3. The germline V and J ends were trimmed by 4 bases and 5 bases, with 7 bases remaining between them. CDR1 and CDR2 (germline): SNHLY, FYNNEI. This chain's CDR3 is CASSGSQDTQYF. CDR3 sequence (DNA): TGTGCCAGCAGTGGTTCACAAGATACGCAGTATTTT.

CDR3 residues: CASSLRSGLAGDSYEQYF. The CDR3 DNA reads TGTGCCAGCAGCCTCAGATCGGGACTAGCGGGGGACTCCTACGAGCAGTACTTC. The chain has TRBV7-8 and TRBJ2-7, with 14 bases identical to TRBD2. V shed 5 bases, J shed 0 bases, and the junction held 9 bases outside the gene matches. CDR3 length: 18 amino acids. Germline lookup yields CDR1 SGHVS and CDR2 FQNEAQ.

V and J are TRBV7-8 and TRBJ1-2; TRBD1 matches at 7 bases. CDR1 is SGHVS and CDR2 is FQNEAQ in the germline V gene. The length of the CDR3 is 17 residues. With V trimmed by 1 base and J by 0 bases, 8 bases remained unmatched. The CDR3 DNA is TGTGCCAGCAGCTTAGAGGGGGGACAGCTAACTAACTATGGCTACACCTTC. It specifies CASSLEGGQLTNYGYTF. The variable domain in full, completed from reference TRBV7-8 and TRBJ1-2, reads GAGVSQSPRYKVAKRGQDVALRCDPISGHVSLFWYQQALGQGPEFLTYFQNEAQLDKSGLPSDRFFAERPEGSVSTLKIQRTQQEDSAVYLCASSLEGGQLTNYGYTFGSGTRLTVV.

This clone was counted a single time. The chain combines TRBV19 with TRBJ1-3; D is unresolved. V shed 10 bases and J shed 0 bases, with 7 bases lying between them. Per germline, CDR1 LNHDA and CDR2 SQIVND (reference sequence). The length of the CDR3 is 12 residues. The DNA of the CDR3 is TGTGCCACCGGGAGCTCTGGAAACACCATATATTTT. Translating gives CATGSSGNTIYF.